The 32 T cell receptor beta chains given below trace back to one sample, sequenced in a study of cytomegalovirus exposure and HLA in healthy donors. Amplification used 60 Vbeta primers and 13 Jbeta primers. The assay was immunoSEQ multiplex PCR, and TCRdb's table has in-frame clones only and misses some. The repertoire holds 100,000 or so clones, with 75% to 80% as singletons. Sequencing was carried out using PBMCs. These receptors came from a male donor in good health and CMV-seropositive.

The rearrangement links TRBV5-6 to TRBJ1-2; tentatively, D is TRBD1 (5 bases). This CDR3 has 15 amino acids. V was pared by 4 bases and J by 0 bases, with 13 bases between. Germline-derived CDR1 and CDR2 are SGHDT and YYEEEE. The CDR3 region is CASSPTDRPNYGYTF. The CDR3 DNA is TGTGCCAGCAGCCCGACCGACAGACCTAACTATGGCTACACCTTC. The full variable domain, in which reference TRBV5-6 and TRBJ1-2 provide the parts outside the CDR3, is DAGVTQSPTHLIKTRGQQVTLRCSPKSGHDTVSWYQQALGQGPQFIFQYYEEEERQRGNFPDRFSGHQFPNYSSELNVNALLLGDSALYLCASSPTDRPNYGYTFGSGTRLTVV.

This clone was counted between two and nine times. J is TRBJ2-2 and V is TRBV2; the D gene is possibly TRBD1 (5 bases). The CDR3 has 16 amino acids. Germline CDR1 and CDR2: SNHLY and FYNNEI. V lost 3 bases and J 2 bases, leaving 13 bases between the germline ends. The CDR3 DNA reads TGTGCCAGCAGTGAGGAAAGGGGTATTAACACCGGGGAGCTGTTTTTT. This translates into CASSEERGINTGELFF.

This chain links TRBV27 with TRBJ1-2; D gene ambiguous. The CDR3 extends over 13 amino acids. Trimming pared 5 bases from V and 4 bases from J, leaving 11 bases between. Germline CDR1 and CDR2: MNHEY and SMNVEV (reference sequence). In DNA form, the CDR3 reads TGTGCCAGCAGTCCATCCGCCGGCTATGGCTACACCTTC. It yields the protein CASSPSAGYGYTF.

The J gene is TRBJ1-2, the V gene TRBV7-2; tentative D call: TRBD1 (6 bases). The V gene lost 0 bases and the J gene lost 5 bases, with 13 bases spanning the gap. CDR1 and CDR2 from the germline V gene are SGHTA and FQGNSA. The CDR3 is made up of 15 amino acids. The CDR3 region is CASSLATGGQYGYTF. CDR3 sequence (DNA): TGTGCCAGCAGCTTAGCGACGGGTGGACAGTATGGCTACACCTTC.

The chain links TRBV6-5 to TRBJ1-1, with TRBD1 matching over 9 bases. Germline trimming cut 5 bases from V and 1 base from J; bases unmatched to any gene: 5. Germline V gene lookup returns CDR1 MNHEY and CDR2 SVGAGI. There are 15 residues in the CDR3. CDR3: CASSLRDRANTEAFF. The CDR3 DNA is TGTGCCAGCAGTCTCCGGGACAGGGCGAACACTGAAGCTTTCTTT.

V gene TRBV9 combines with J gene TRBJ1-4; TRBD1 matches at 8 bases. J gave up 4 bases and V 2 bases, and 7 bases lay outside the gene matches. CDR1 is SGDLS and CDR2 is YYNGEE in the germline V gene. This CDR3 contains 16 residues. The CDR3 nucleotides read TGTGCCAGCAGCGTCGGGATGGGACAGGTTAATGAAAAACTGTTTTTT. Amino acid sequence: CASSVGMGQVNEKLFF.

This chain connects TRBV7-2 to TRBJ1-2, with 7 positions matching TRBD1. V was pared by 0 bases and J by 7 bases, with 2 bases of the junction left unmatched. CDR1 SGHTA and CDR2 FQGNSA come from the germline V gene. The CDR3 extends over 13 amino acids. This chain's CDR3 is CASSLAGQSGYTF. The CDR3 DNA follows: TGTGCCAGCAGCTTAGCGGGACAGTCTGGCTACACCTTC.

The rearrangement uses TRBV10-3 and TRBJ2-2; maybe TRBD1 (8 bases). The CDR3 is made up of 16 amino acids. Germline values: CDR1 ENHRY, CDR2 SYGVKD. Trimming removed 2 bases from V and 4 bases from J, with 14 bases in between. The CDR3 DNA follows: TGTGCCATCAGTGAGGACAGGGGAGGGATCACCGGGGAGCTGTTTTTT. Protein sequence: CAISEDRGGITGELFF.

The V gene is TRBV6-6, the J gene TRBJ1-5; TRBD1 aligns across 8 bases. Trimming at V came to 10 bases and at J to 5 bases, leaving 7 bases not matched to a gene. The CDR3 covers 13 residues. The V gene's germline CDR1 is MNHNY and CDR2 SVGAGI (reference sequence). The DNA for the CDR3 is TGTGCCACACAGATGACAGGGGATCAGCCCCAGCATTTT. Its protein is CATQMTGDQPQHF.

The chain carries TRBV6-6 and TRBJ2-7; 9 bases line up with TRBD1. The CDR3 contains 12 residues. The germline V gene encodes CDR1 MNHNY and CDR2 SVGAGI (reference sequence). Trimming removed 7 bases from V and 9 bases from J; junction bases left unmatched: 7. The CDR3 DNA is TGTGCCAGCAACGGACAGGGGTCCGGGCAGTACTTC. Protein: CASNGQGSGQYF.

The rearrangement joins TRBV28 to TRBJ2-1; 10 bases agree with TRBD2. From germline, CDR1 is MDHEN and CDR2 SYDVKM. This CDR3 is 22 amino acids long. V lost 6 bases to trimming and J lost 4 bases; unmatched junction nucleotides: 27. The CDR3, as DNA: TGTGCCAGCAGGTTAAACCGCCGGGGGGGAGGGTCACTAGCGGGGTCATACAATGAGCAGTTCTTC. This translates into CASRLNRRGGGSLAGSYNEQFF.

Points on this clone: Other nucleotide sequences from this sample produce the same CDR3. This chain connects TRBV28 to TRBJ2-7; D remains unclear. Germline CDR1 MDHEN, CDR2 SYDVKM. This CDR3 has 12 amino acids. V was shortened by 3 bases and J by 6 bases, with 9 bases between the two germline ends. CDR3 loop: CASSFLSGEQYF. The CDR3, as DNA: TGTGCCAGCAGTTTTTTGAGTGGCGAGCAGTACTTC. Full variable domain (outside the CDR3, taken from reference TRBV28 and TRBJ2-7): DVKVTQSSRYLVKRTGEKVFLECVQDMDHENMFWYRQDPGLGLRLIYFSYDVKMKEKGDIPEGYSVSREKKERFSLILESASTNQTSMYLCASSFLSGEQYFGPGTRLTVT.

V gene TRBV19 combines with J gene TRBJ2-7; TRBD2 agrees at 9 bases. This CDR3 has 16 amino acids. The ends lost 1 base at V and 3 bases at J; junction bases unmatched: 7. Per the germline V gene, CDR1 is LNHDA and CDR2 is SQIVND (reference sequence). The CDR3 DNA follows: TGTGCCAGTAGTATAGCTAGCGGGACTCCGAACTACGAGCAGTACTTC. It translates to CASSIASGTPNYEQYF.

This rearrangement joins TRBV2 to TRBJ2-3; possibly TRBD2 for D (6 bases). This CDR3 is built from 14 residues. Trimming pared 3 bases from V and 2 bases from J, leaving 9 bases between. Germline V CDR1 and CDR2: SNHLY, FYNNEI. As DNA, the CDR3 is TGTGCCAGCAGTGATCGGGGGTCCACAGATACGCAGTATTTT. This translates into CASSDRGSTDTQYF.

J is TRBJ2-1 and V is TRBV6-5; TRBD1 matches at 9 bases. The CDR3 has 14 residues. V shed 4 bases and J 8 bases; nucleotides not matched to a gene: 6. Germline V CDR1 and CDR2: MNHEY, SVGAGI. DNA for the CDR3: TGTGCCAGCAGTTCCCGGACAGGGGCCCATGAGCAGTTCTTC. This translates into CASSSRTGAHEQFF.

This sequence joins TRBV19 and TRBJ1-2; D unresolved. V lost 3 bases to trimming and J lost 8 bases, with 22 bases between them. Germline V gives CDR1 LNHDA, CDR2 SQIVND (reference sequence). The CDR3 loop spans 16 amino acids. The CDR3 region is CASSISQLGLSDGYTF. CDR3 in DNA: TGTGCCAGTAGTATCTCGCAACTTGGACTGTCAGACGGCTACACCTTC.

This clone was seen a few times. This chain uses TRBV30 with TRBJ2-2, with 10 bases fitting TRBD2. This CDR3 is 15 amino acids long. Per the germline V gene, CDR1 is GTSNPN and CDR2 is SVGIG (reference sequence). J was trimmed by 5 bases and V by 5 bases; bases with no gene match: 8. The CDR3 sequence: CAWRSSGSDTGELFF. Written as DNA, the CDR3 is TGTGCCTGGCGGTCTAGCGGGAGTGATACCGGGGAGCTGTTTTTT.

The genes are TRBV2 and TRBJ2-3; TRBD2 aligns across 13 bases. Germline trimming cut 6 bases from V and 2 bases from J; bases unmatched to any gene: 5. The V gene's germline CDR1 is SNHLY and CDR2 FYNNEI. The CDR3 length is 16 residues. The CDR3 sequence is CASREGLAGNTDTQYF. The CDR3, as DNA: TGTGCCAGCAGGGAGGGACTAGCGGGAAACACAGATACGCAGTATTTT. Looking up the rest from reference TRBV2 and TRBJ2-3 gives the full variable domain: EPEVTQTPSHQVTQMGQEVILRCVPISNHLYFYWYRQILGQKVEFLVSFYNNEISEKSEIFDDQFSVERPDGSNFTLKIRSTKLEDSAMYFCASREGLAGNTDTQYFGPGTRLTVL.

The chain joins TRBV27 to TRBJ2-1; 9 positions agree with TRBD2. V lost 5 bases, J lost 3 bases, and 11 bases stayed unmatched. Germline V gene lookup returns CDR1 MNHEY and CDR2 SMNVEV (reference sequence). This CDR3 spans 17 amino acids. The CDR3, as DNA: TGTGCCAGCAGTGGGGCGGGAGGGCCCCGCATCTACAATGAGCAGTTCTTC. It codes for CASSGAGGPRIYNEQFF.

This clone was recorded only once. The rearrangement uses TRBV21-1 and TRBJ2-5; the DNA was not used to check the table's D call, TRBD2. TRBV21-1 represents a pseudogene. The CDR3 has 17 residues. CDR3 in DNA: TGTGCCAGCAGCAAAGCCCCCCCTAGCAGTCATCAAGAGACCCAGTACTTC. Translating gives CASSKAPPSSHQETQYF.

Written as DNA, the CDR3 is TGTGCCAGCAGCGGCACAGGGGGAGAAAGAGCCAAAAACATTCAGTACTTC. This codes for CASSGTGGERAKNIQYF. The chain combines TRBV9 with TRBJ2-4; 8 bases agree with TRBD1. Germline CDR1 SGDLS, CDR2 YYNGEE. This CDR3 has 17 residues. The V gene end was trimmed by 3 bases and the J gene end by 0 bases; junction bases not matched to a gene: 8.

V and J are TRBV6-5 and TRBJ1-2, with 7 bases that match TRBD1. The germline gives CDR1 MNHEY, CDR2 SVGAGI. V shed 3 bases, J shed 6 bases, and the junction held 7 bases outside the gene matches. The CDR3 extends over 14 amino acids. CDR3 nucleotide sequence: TGTGCCAGCAGTTATGGGACAGCCAGGGATGGCTACACCTTC. It is translated as CASSYGTARDGYTF.

This chain connects TRBV7-3 to TRBJ2-7; 10 nucleotides line up with TRBD2. The CDR3 loop spans 15 amino acids. J lost 4 bases, V lost 5 bases, and 8 bases had no gene match. Germline CDR1 is SGHTA and CDR2 is FQGTGA. The CDR3 is CASSLGASGSYEQYF. CDR3 nucleotide sequence: TGTGCCAGCAGCCTAGGGGCTAGCGGGAGTTACGAGCAGTACTTC.

The chain joins TRBV5-8 to TRBJ2-3; 7 positions agree with TRBD1. The CDR3 runs to 17 residues. Germline V gene data show CDR1 as SGHTS and CDR2 as YDEGEE. The ends lost 3 bases at V and 2 bases at J; junction bases unmatched: 12. CDR3 region: CASSYRSGTVLTDTQYF. CDR3 nucleotides: TGTGCCAGCAGCTACCGCTCCGGGACAGTGCTCACAGATACGCAGTATTTT.

This chain uses TRBV28 with TRBJ1-4; 8 nucleotides match TRBD1. Germline V gives CDR1 MDHEN, CDR2 SYDVKM. This CDR3 is built from 15 residues. V lost 5 bases, J lost 4 bases, and 6 bases stayed unmatched. The CDR3 here is CASSGAGGGNEKLFF. The DNA for the CDR3 is TGTGCCAGCAGTGGTGCAGGGGGCGGTAATGAAAAACTGTTTTTT. Complete variable domain (other parts from reference TRBV28 and TRBJ1-4): DVKVTQSSRYLVKRTGEKVFLECVQDMDHENMFWYRQDPGLGLRLIYFSYDVKMKEKGDIPEGYSVSREKKERFSLILESASTNQTSMYLCASSGAGGGNEKLFFGSGTQLSVL.

V usage is TRBV27 and J usage is TRBJ1-4, with 7 bases that match TRBD1. This CDR3 has 14 residues. Germline-derived CDR1 and CDR2 are MNHEY and SMNVEV (reference sequence). Germline trimming cut 8 bases from V and 6 bases from J; bases unmatched to any gene: 9. The CDR3, as DNA: TGTGCCAGCGGGTTCAGGGGGAAGGATGAAAAACTGTTTTTT. Encoded protein: CASGFRGKDEKLFF. Filled out from reference TRBV27 and TRBJ1-4, the complete variable domain reads EAQVTQNPRYLITVTGKKLTVTCSQNMNHEYMSWYRQDPGLGLRQIYYSMNVEVTDKGDVPEGYKVSRKEKRNFPLILESPSPNQTSLYFCASGFRGKDEKLFFGSGTQLSVL.

V usage is TRBV7-2 and J usage is TRBJ2-7; 7 bases align to TRBD2. The germline V gene encodes CDR1 SGHTA and CDR2 FQGNSA. CDR3 size: 13 residues. Unmatched junction bases numbered 4, after V lost 6 bases and J lost 2 bases. The CDR3 region has the DNA TGTGCCAGCAGGGCGGGAGTGACCTACGAGCAGTACTTC. This gives the protein CASRAGVTYEQYF. The full variable domain, its missing parts supplied by reference TRBV7-2 and TRBJ2-7, is GAGVSQSPSNKVTEKGKDVELRCDPISGHTALYWYRQSLGQGLEFLIYFQGNSAPDKSGLPSDRFSAERTGGSVSTLTIQRTQQEDSAVYLCASRAGVTYEQYFGPGTRLTVT.

The chain recombines TRBV28 with TRBJ1-2; D uncertain. This CDR3 has 12 amino acids. Germline CDR1 and CDR2: MDHEN and SYDVKM. Trimming removed 2 bases from V and 8 bases from J, with 9 bases in between. The CDR3 nucleotides read TGTGCCAGCAGTTTAACAGAATCGGGCTACACCTTC. Amino acids: CASSLTESGYTF.

This clone was seen more than once but under ten times. The V and J genes are TRBV14 and TRBJ1-2; no firm D call. Germline V lookup: CDR1 SGHDN, CDR2 FVKESK. The germline V and J ends were trimmed by 1 base and 4 bases, with 13 bases remaining between them. This CDR3 region has 15 residues. In DNA form, the CDR3 reads TGTGCCAGCAGCCAAGCGGGATCGTATTCCTATGGCTACACCTTC. Translation: CASSQAGSYSYGYTF.

V usage is TRBV29-1 and J usage is TRBJ1-1, with D hard to call. Trimming removed 2 bases at V and 1 base at J, with 17 bases between. Germline V gene sequence: CDR1 SQVTM, CDR2 ANQGSEA. The CDR3 has 16 residues. The CDR3: CSVERYSNEWNTEAFF. The DNA of the CDR3 is TGCAGCGTTGAAAGGTATAGCAACGAATGGAACACTGAAGCTTTCTTT.

The chain combines TRBV21-1 with TRBJ1-5; the D call of TRBD1 is as the table states it, not checked on the DNA. TRBV21-1 is tagged as a pseudogene. CDR3 length: 18 residues. This chain's CDR3 is CASSPSRQTLNSNQPQHF. CDR3 bases: TGTGCCAGCAGCCCTAGTAGACAGACGCTTAATTCCAATCAGCCCCAGCATTTT.

The chain is built from TRBV18 and TRBJ2-7; tentative D call: TRBD2 (7 bases). The CDR3 is 16 amino acids. V lost 0 bases to trimming and J lost 0 bases, with 12 bases between them. Germline V lookup: CDR1 KGHSH, CDR2 LQKENI. The CDR3 DNA follows: TGTGCCAGCTCACCACCGGCGGGGGCCCTCTCCTACGAGCAGTACTTC. This codes for CASSPPAGALSYEQYF.